Described below is a single T cell receptor (beta chain) sequence and its context. Profiling relied on immunoSEQ multiplex PCR, and the TCRdb table lists in-frame clones only, not all of them. In the table there are fewer than 85,000 clones, roughly 85% of which are singletons. CDR1 is SGDLS and CDR2 is YYNGEE in the germline V gene. This CDR3 spans 16 amino acids. J lost 7 bases, V lost 0 bases, and 6 bases had no gene match. The sample is drawn from a study of OX40 agonist ivuxolimab in advanced cancers. The specimen was CD4+ or CD8+ T cells sorted from blood, collected in a trial of the OX40 agonist ivuxolimab. The origin of this receptor is an adult with an advanced solid tumor such as melanoma, head and neck, liver or kidney cancer. The chain uses TRBV9 and TRBJ2-5, with 13 bases that match TRBD2. The CDR3 loop reads CASSVALAGGPGTQYF. CDR3 DNA: TGTGCCAGCAGCGTAGCACTAGCGGGAGGGCCTGGGACCCAGTACTTC.